These T cell receptor beta chains were read from a single sample in a study of OX40 agonist ivuxolimab in advanced cancers. This table comes from immunoSEQ multiplex PCR, and its TCRdb copy is limited to in-frame clones, with some not included. The table records around 80,000 clones, less than 85% of them present only once. The sequencing used CD4+ or CD8+ T cells sorted from blood, collected in a trial of the OX40 agonist ivuxolimab. The receptors here all came from an adult with an advanced solid tumor such as melanoma, head and neck, liver or kidney cancer. Both conserved end residues are part of each CDR3. Clone sizes are given selectively: once, few, many, or a class where the clone is expanded.

V gene: TRBV4-1; clone size: many; J gene: TRBJ2-5; CDR3 protein: CASSPRGGPQETQYF
V gene: TRBV4-1; clone size: NA; J gene: TRBJ1-2; CDR3 protein: CASSQPDRTFYGYTF
V gene: TRBV7-2; clone size: NA; J gene: TRBJ2-1; CDR3 protein: CASSPLLDEQFF
V gene: TRBV2; clone size: NA; J gene: TRBJ1-4; CDR3 protein: CASTRQGGNEKLFF
V gene: TRBV7-2; clone size: NA; J gene: TRBJ2-5; CDR3 protein: CASSLLETQYF
V gene: TRBV5-4; clone size: NA; J gene: TRBJ2-5; CDR3 protein: CASRIDRVWETQYF
V gene: TRBV2; clone size: many; J gene: TRBJ1-5; CDR3 protein: CASRGVSNQPQHF
V gene: TRBV5-1; clone size: NA; J gene: TRBJ2-7; CDR3 protein: CASSRDHYEQYF
V gene: TRBV5-1; clone size: NA; J gene: TRBJ2-7; CDR3 protein: CASSLYPGTYEQYF
V gene: TRBV4-1; clone size: NA; J gene: TRBJ2-1; CDR3 protein: CASSQEGPGQGWGEQFF
V gene: TRBV2; clone size: once; J gene: TRBJ2-1; CDR3 protein: CASKYTTQQFF
V gene: TRBV27; clone size: NA; J gene: TRBJ2-3; CDR3 protein: CASSLTRLTDTQYF
V gene: TRBV5-6; clone size: NA; J gene: TRBJ1-2; CDR3 protein: CASSRGTANYGYTF
V gene: TRBV4-1; clone size: NA; J gene: TRBJ2-2; CDR3 protein: CASSQDPSGGKGELFF
V gene: TRBV7-9; clone size: NA; J gene: TRBJ1-5; CDR3 protein: CASSLGTALSNQPQHF
V gene: TRBV19; clone size: NA; J gene: TRBJ1-1; CDR3 protein: CASSGAAGIYTEAFF
V gene: TRBV5-1; clone size: NA; J gene: TRBJ1-1; CDR3 protein: CASSQSAGGWANTEAFF
V gene: TRBV6-6; clone size: NA; J gene: TRBJ1-2; CDR3 protein: CASSSNNYGYTF
V gene: TRBV19; clone size: NA; J gene: TRBJ2-7; CDR3 protein: CASSPQTGGTYEQYF
V gene: TRBV6-5; clone size: NA; J gene: TRBJ2-5; CDR3 protein: CASSYSEGTKTQYF
V gene: TRBV9; clone size: few; J gene: TRBJ1-3; CDR3 protein: CASSVESGNTIYF
V gene: TRBV7-9; clone size: NA; J gene: TRBJ2-1; CDR3 protein: CASSSGADRVIRNEQFF
V gene: TRBV6-5; clone size: NA; J gene: TRBJ1-3; CDR3 protein: CASRRIATSGNTIYF
V gene: TRBV7-2; clone size: NA; J gene: TRBJ2-1; CDR3 protein: CASSPLGGGRPNEQFF
V gene: TRBV7-2; clone size: NA; J gene: TRBJ1-1; CDR3 protein: CASRGQTLITEAFF
V gene: TRBV6-5; clone size: NA; J gene: TRBJ2-2; CDR3 protein: CASSLSRVLAGELFF
V gene: TRBV11-2; clone size: NA; J gene: TRBJ1-1; CDR3 protein: CASSLKWGEAFF
V gene: TRBV6-1; clone size: NA; J gene: TRBJ1-3; CDR3 protein: CASILGGGGNTIYF
V gene: TRBV15; clone size: NA; J gene: TRBJ2-3; CDR3 protein: CATTQGLAGLTDTQYF
V gene: TRBV6-1; clone size: once; J gene: TRBJ2-3; CDR3 protein: CASSPSSGGSDTQYF
V gene: TRBV28; clone size: NA; J gene: TRBJ2-6; CDR3 protein: CASSSPHSGANVLTF
V gene: TRBV5-4; clone size: NA; J gene: TRBJ1-3; CDR3 protein: CASSLNMAASGNTIYF
V gene: TRBV7-9; clone size: NA; J gene: TRBJ1-2; CDR3 protein: CASSLTGRSYGYTF
V gene: TRBV5-1; clone size: NA; J gene: TRBJ1-1; CDR3 protein: CASSLAANTEAFF
V gene: TRBV11-3; clone size: NA; J gene: TRBJ2-3; CDR3 protein: CASGQGTDTQYF
V gene: TRBV2; clone size: NA; J gene: TRBJ2-3; CDR3 protein: CASSGQFARTDTQYF
V gene: TRBV27; clone size: NA; J gene: TRBJ2-6; CDR3 protein: CASSLGLGWGANVLTF
V gene: TRBV6-4; clone size: once; J gene: TRBJ1-5; CDR3 protein: CASRLNQPQHF
V gene: TRBV28; clone size: NA; J gene: TRBJ2-3; CDR3 protein: CASSLSSGGRDTQYF
V gene: TRBV18; clone size: once; J gene: TRBJ1-1; CDR3 protein: CASSHTSGSTEAFF
V gene: TRBV2; clone size: NA; J gene: TRBJ2-4; CDR3 protein: CASSVETRRGDIQYF
V gene: TRBV4-1; clone size: NA; J gene: TRBJ1-1; CDR3 protein: CASSSPTENTEAFF
V gene: TRBV19; clone size: NA; J gene: TRBJ1-2; CDR3 protein: CASSIDSLYGYTF
V gene: TRBV6-1; clone size: NA; J gene: TRBJ1-2; CDR3 protein: CASSERLTYGYTF
V gene: TRBV4-1; clone size: few; J gene: TRBJ1-2; CDR3 protein: CASSQEQINYGYTF